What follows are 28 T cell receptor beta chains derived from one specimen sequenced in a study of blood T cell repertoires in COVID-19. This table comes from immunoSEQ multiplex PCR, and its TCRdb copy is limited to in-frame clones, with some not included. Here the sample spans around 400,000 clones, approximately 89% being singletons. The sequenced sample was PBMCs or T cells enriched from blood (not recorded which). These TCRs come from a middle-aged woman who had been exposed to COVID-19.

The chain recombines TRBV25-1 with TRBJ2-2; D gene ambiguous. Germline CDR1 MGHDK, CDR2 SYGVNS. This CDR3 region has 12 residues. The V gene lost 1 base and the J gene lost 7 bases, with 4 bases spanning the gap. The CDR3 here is CASSEFVGELFF. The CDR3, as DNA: TGTGCCAGCAGTGAATTCGTCGGGGAGCTGTTTTTT.

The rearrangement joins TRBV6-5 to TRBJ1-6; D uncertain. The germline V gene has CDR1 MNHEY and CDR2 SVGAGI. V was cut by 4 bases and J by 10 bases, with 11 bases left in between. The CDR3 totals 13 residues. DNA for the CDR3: TGTGCCAGCAGTTTCCCGGGGAGCTCACCCCTCCACTTT. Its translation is CASSFPGSSPLHF.

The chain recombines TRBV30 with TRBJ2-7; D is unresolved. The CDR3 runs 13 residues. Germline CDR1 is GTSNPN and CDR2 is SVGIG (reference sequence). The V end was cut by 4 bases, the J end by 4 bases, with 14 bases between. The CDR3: CAWTTQRGYEQYF. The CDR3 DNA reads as TGTGCCTGGACGACTCAACGTGGGTACGAGCAGTACTTC.

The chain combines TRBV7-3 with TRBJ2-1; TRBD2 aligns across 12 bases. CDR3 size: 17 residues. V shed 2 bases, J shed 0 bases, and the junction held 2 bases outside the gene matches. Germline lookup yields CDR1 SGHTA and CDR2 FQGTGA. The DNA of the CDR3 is TGTGCCAGCAGCTTAGTGACTAGCGGGGGCTCCTACAATGAGCAGTTCTTC. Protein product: CASSLVTSGGSYNEQFF.

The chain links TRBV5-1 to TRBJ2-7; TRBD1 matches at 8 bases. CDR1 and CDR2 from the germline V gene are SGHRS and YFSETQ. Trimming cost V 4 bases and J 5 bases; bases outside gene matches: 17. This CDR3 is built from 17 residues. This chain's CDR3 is CASSLPSADRGLHEQYF. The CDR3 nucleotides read TGCGCCAGCAGCCTACCCTCCGCTGACAGGGGACTTCACGAGCAGTACTTC.

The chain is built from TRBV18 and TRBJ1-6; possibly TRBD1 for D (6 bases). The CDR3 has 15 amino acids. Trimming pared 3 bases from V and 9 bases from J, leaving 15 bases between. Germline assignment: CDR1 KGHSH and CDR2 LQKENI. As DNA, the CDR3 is TGTGCCAGCTCACCGACGACGGGGGGCGGTTCACCCCTCCACTTT. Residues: CASSPTTGGGSPLHF.

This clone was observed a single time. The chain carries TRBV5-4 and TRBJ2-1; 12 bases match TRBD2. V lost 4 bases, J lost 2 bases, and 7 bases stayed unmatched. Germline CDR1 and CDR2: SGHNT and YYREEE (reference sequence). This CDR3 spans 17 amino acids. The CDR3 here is CASSPASGRDTYNEQFF. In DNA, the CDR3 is TGTGCCAGCAGCCCGGCTAGCGGGAGGGACACCTACAATGAGCAGTTCTTC.

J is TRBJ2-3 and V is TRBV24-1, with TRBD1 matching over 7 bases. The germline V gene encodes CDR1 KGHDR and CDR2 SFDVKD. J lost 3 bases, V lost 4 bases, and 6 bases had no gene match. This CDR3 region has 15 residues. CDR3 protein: CATSDHRGRTDTQYF. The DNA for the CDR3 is TGTGCCACCAGTGACCACAGGGGCAGGACAGATACGCAGTATTTT.

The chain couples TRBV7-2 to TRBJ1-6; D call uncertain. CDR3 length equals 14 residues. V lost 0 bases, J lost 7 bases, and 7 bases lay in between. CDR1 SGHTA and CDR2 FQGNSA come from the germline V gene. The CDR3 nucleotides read TGTGCCAGCAGCTTAGCATTCGCGAATTCACCCCTCCACTTT. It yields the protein CASSLAFANSPLHF.

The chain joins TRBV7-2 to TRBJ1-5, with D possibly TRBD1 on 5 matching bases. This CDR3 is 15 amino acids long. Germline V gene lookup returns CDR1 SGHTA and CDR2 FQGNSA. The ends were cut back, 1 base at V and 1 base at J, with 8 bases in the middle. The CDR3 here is CASSLEWGSNQPQHF. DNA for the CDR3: TGTGCCAGCAGCTTAGAGTGGGGCAGCAATCAGCCCCAGCATTTT.

The CDR3 loop is CASSFKRGHGYTF. The CDR3 nucleotides are TGTGCCAGCAGTTTTAAGCGAGGGCATGGCTACACCTTC. This chain uses TRBV12-3 or TRBV12-4 with TRBJ1-2, with no clear D. Trimming left V 3 bases short and J 6 bases short, with 11 bases between. This CDR3 is built from 13 residues.

The CDR3 nucleotides read TGTGCCAGCAGTGAAATAGTTAGCGGGGGGGCGAAAGAAAAAGATACGCAGTATTTT. Translated, it gives CASSEIVSGGAKEKDTQYF. This chain connects TRBV6-1 to TRBJ2-3, with TRBD2 identical over 11 bases. This CDR3 region has 19 residues. Germline values: CDR1 MNHNS, CDR2 SASEGT. J was trimmed by 5 bases and V by 2 bases; bases with no gene match: 15.

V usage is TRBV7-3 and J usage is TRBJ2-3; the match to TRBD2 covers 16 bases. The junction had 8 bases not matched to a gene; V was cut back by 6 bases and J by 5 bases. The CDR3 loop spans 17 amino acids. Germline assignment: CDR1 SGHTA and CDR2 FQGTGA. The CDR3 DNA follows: TGTGCCAGCAGGGCCGGGACTAGCGGGAGGGCCGAAGATACGCAGTATTTT. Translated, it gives CASRAGTSGRAEDTQYF.

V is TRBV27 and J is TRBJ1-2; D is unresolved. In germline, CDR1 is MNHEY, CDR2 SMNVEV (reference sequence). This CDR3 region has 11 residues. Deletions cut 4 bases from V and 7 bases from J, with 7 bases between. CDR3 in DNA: TGTGCCAGCAGTTCGGGGTTTGGCTACACCTTC. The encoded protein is CASSSGFGYTF.

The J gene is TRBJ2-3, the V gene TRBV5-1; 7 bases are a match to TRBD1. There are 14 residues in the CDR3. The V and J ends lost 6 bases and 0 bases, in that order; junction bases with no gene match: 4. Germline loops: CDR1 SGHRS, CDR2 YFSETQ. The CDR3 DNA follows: TGCGCCAGCATTCGGGACAGCAGCACAGATACGCAGTATTTT. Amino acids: CASIRDSSTDTQYF. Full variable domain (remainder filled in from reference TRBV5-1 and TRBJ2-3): KAGVTQTPRYLIKTRGQQVTLSCSPISGHRSVSWYQQTPGQGLQFLFEYFSETQRNKGNFPGRFSGRQFSNSRSEMNVSTLELGDSALYLCASIRDSSTDTQYFGPGTRLTVL.

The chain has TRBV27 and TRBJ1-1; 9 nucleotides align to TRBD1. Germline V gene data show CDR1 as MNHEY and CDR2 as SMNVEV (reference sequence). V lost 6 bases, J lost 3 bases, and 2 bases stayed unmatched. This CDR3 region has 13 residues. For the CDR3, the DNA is TGTGCCAGCAGACGACAGGGGGACACTGAAGCTTTCTTT. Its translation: CASRRQGDTEAFF.

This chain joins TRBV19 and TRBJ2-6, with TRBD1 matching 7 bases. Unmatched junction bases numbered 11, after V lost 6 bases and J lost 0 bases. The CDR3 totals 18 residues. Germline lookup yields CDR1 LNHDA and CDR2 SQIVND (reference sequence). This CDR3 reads CASSLWGQSFSGANVLTF. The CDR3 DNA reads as TGTGCCAGTAGCCTCTGGGGACAGTCTTTCTCTGGGGCCAACGTCCTGACTTTC.

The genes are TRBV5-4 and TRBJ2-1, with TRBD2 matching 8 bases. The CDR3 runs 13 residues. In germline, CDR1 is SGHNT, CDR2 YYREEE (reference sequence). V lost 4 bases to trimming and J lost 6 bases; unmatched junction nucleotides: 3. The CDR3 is CASSAGTSNEQFF. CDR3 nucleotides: TGTGCCAGCAGCGCCGGGACTAGCAATGAGCAGTTCTTC.

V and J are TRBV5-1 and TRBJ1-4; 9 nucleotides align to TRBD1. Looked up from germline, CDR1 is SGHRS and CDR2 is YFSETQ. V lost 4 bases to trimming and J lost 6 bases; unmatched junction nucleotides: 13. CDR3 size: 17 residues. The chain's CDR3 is CASSDTPPGQGHEKLFF. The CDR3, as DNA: TGCGCCAGCAGCGATACCCCACCGGGACAGGGACATGAAAAACTGTTTTTT.

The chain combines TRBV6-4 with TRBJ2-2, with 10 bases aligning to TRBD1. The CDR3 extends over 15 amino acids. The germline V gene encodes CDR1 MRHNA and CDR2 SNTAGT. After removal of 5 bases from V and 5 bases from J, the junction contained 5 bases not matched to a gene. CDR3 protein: CASSRTGGETGELFF. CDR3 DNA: TGTGCCAGCAGTCGGACAGGGGGTGAAACCGGGGAGCTGTTTTTT.

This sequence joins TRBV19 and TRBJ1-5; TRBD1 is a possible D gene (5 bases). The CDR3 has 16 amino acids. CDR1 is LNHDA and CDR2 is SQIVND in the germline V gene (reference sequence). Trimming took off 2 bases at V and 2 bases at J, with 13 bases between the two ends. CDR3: CASSIRLGGGNQPQHF. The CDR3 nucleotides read TGTGCCAGTAGTATACGACTGGGAGGGGGCAATCAGCCCCAGCATTTT. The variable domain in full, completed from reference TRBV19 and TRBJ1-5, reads DGGITQSPKYLFRKEGQNVTLSCEQNLNHDAMYWYRQDPGQGLRLIYYSQIVNDFQKGDIAEGYSVSREKKESFPLTVTSAQKNPTAFYLCASSIRLGGGNQPQHFGDGTRLSIL.

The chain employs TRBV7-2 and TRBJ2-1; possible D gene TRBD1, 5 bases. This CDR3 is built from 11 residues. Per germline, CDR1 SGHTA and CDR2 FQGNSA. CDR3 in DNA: TGTGCGACAGACCTGTACAATGAGCAGTTCTTC. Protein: CATDLYNEQFF.

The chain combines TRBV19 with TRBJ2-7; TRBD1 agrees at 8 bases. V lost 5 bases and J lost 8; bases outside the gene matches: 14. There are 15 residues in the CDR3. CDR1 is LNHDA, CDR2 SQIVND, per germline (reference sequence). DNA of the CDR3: TGTGCCAGTAGTTCCCAGGACAGGGTCGGGGCCCAGCAGTACTTC. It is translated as CASSSQDRVGAQQYF.

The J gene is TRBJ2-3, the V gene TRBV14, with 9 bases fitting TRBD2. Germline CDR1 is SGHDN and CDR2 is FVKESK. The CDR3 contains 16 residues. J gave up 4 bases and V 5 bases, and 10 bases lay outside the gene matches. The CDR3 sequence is CASSSHRAGGPDTQYF. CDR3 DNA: TGTGCCAGCAGCTCCCACCGAGCGGGGGGTCCAGATACGCAGTATTTT.

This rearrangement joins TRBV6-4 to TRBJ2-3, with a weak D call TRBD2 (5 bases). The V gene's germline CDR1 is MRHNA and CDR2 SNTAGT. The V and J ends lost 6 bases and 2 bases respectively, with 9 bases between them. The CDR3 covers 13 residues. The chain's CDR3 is CASSRDYTDTQYF. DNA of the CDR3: TGTGCCAGCAGCCGGGATTACACAGATACGCAGTATTTT.

The CDR3 DNA reads as TGTGCCACCAGTGGGCTCGGCGGGACAGGTCGAGGGTATGAGCAGTTCTTC. As protein: CATSGLGGTGRGYEQFF. The chain is built from TRBV24-1 and TRBJ2-1; 8 bases match TRBD1. Germline trimming cut 5 bases from V and 8 bases from J; bases unmatched to any gene: 16. This CDR3 is built from 17 residues. The germline V gene encodes CDR1 KGHDR and CDR2 SFDVKD.

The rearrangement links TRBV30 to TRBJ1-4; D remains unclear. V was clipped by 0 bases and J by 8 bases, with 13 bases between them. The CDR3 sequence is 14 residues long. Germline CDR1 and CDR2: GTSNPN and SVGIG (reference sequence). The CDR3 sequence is CAWSVDGRGEKLFF. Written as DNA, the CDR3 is TGTGCCTGGAGTGTTGATGGGAGAGGGGAAAAACTGTTTTTT.

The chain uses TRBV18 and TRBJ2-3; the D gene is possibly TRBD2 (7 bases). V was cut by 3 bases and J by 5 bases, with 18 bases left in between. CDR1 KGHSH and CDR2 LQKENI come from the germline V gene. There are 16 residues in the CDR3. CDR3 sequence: CASSPVAGALGDTQYF. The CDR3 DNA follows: TGTGCCAGCTCACCGGTGGCGGGGGCCCTGGGAGATACGCAGTATTTT.